The 31 T cell receptor beta chains listed next were all sequenced from one sample in a study of T cell repertoires in cytomegalovirus infection (dated by TCRdb to 2018 to 2020). Their specific antigens are unknown. Interpreted using the paper, the treatment or condition label stands for: in vitro stimulation with specific CMV peptide epitopes to enrich CMV-specific T cells. The instrument given in TCRdb is Illumina HiSeq 1500. The raw public reads went through TCRdb reprocessing: fastp at Q25, MiXCR clone calling, in-frame beta chains kept. Each record represents a unique CDR3 protein, reported with the most common genes and DNA among its rows. The sample table shows 150,000 or so distinct CDR3 sequences, and roughly 20% are seen once. The ten largest clones capture about 25% of the sample. Sequencing used CD8+ T cells from cultured PBMCs, obtained from culture after CMV antigen stimulation. These receptors all stem from a human donor in good health (CMV status not recorded). Some clones in this sample may be carry-over from other donors' samples.

This clonotype has a count of ten or more. This sequence joins TRBV27 and TRBJ2-7, with a tentative D call TRBD1 (5 bases). The CDR3 spans 14 residues. Trimming stripped 3 bases from V and 2 bases from J, with 11 bases between. Germline CDR1 reads MNHEY; CDR2 reads SMNVEV (reference sequence). Here the CDR3 reads CASSFGQGPYEQYF. As DNA, the CDR3 is TGTGCCAGCAGTTTTGGGCAGGGCCCCTACGAGCAGTACTTC.

This clonotype was seen a few times. This rearrangement joins TRBV6-2 or TRBV6-3 to TRBJ2-7; D is uncertain. From germline, CDR1 is MNHEY and CDR2 SVGEGT. V was cut by 2 bases and J by 2 bases, with 10 bases left in between. The CDR3 spans 14 residues. The CDR3 DNA follows: TGTGCCAGCAGTTACAGCAATCCGGCCTACGAGCAGTACTTC. The encoded protein is CASSYSNPAYEQYF.

This clonotype was counted many times. The V call is TRBV6-2 or TRBV6-3, the J call TRBJ2-5; 11 bases line up with TRBD2. The germline gives CDR1 MNHEY, CDR2 SVGEGT. Losses at the gene ends were 2 bases for V and 5 bases for J; bases not matched to a gene: 1. The CDR3 spans 14 residues. The CDR3 loop is CASSYLAGGETQYF. CDR3 DNA sequence: TGTGCCAGCAGTTACCTAGCGGGGGGCGAGACCCAGTACTTC.

The rearrangement uses TRBV6-2 or TRBV6-3 and TRBJ2-1, with 15 bases identical to TRBD2. Germline V gene sequence: CDR1 MNHEY, CDR2 SVGEGT. J lost 3 bases, V lost 6 bases, and 6 bases had no gene match. The length of the CDR3 is 17 residues. The CDR3 nucleotides are TGTGCCAGCAGCCGGACTAGCGGGGGGGTCGTCTACAATGAGCAGTTCTTC. The encoded protein is CASSRTSGGVVYNEQFF.

This clonotype has a handful of counts. The CDR3 here is CASSYRGRDRSNQPQHF. CDR3 in DNA: TGTGCCAGCAGTTACCGGGGGAGGGACAGAAGCAATCAGCCCCAGCATTTT. The chain carries TRBV6-2 or TRBV6-3 and TRBJ1-5; 7 bases are shared with TRBD1. The CDR3 is made up of 17 amino acids. Germline values: CDR1 MNHEY, CDR2 SVGEGT. J lost 1 base, V lost 2 bases, and 8 bases had no gene match.

This clonotype was recorded a few times. The V and J genes are TRBV6-1 and TRBJ2-7; D gene ambiguous. CDR1 and CDR2 (germline): MNHNS, SASEGT. Trimming pared 7 bases from V and 4 bases from J, leaving 11 bases between. This CDR3 has 12 residues. CDR3 sequence reads: CASKAPPYEQYF. Here the CDR3 DNA reads TGTGCCAGCAAGGCCCCACCGTACGAGCAGTACTTC.

This clonotype has more than one count but fewer than ten. The CDR3 DNA follows: TGTGCCAGCAGTTCTACTACGACAGCTAACTATGGCTACACCTTC. This translates into CASSSTTTANYGYTF. This rearrangement joins TRBV12-3 or TRBV12-4 to TRBJ1-2, with a weak D call TRBD1 (5 bases). The CDR3 sequence is 15 residues long. V was shortened by 4 bases and J by 0 bases, with 12 bases between the two germline ends.

The gene calls are TRBV13 and TRBJ2-5; 7 bases map to TRBD2. The CDR3 consists of 14 residues. The junction had 4 bases not matched to a gene; V was cut back by 5 bases and J by 1 base. Germline CDR1 is PRHDT and CDR2 is FYEKMQ (reference sequence). As DNA, the CDR3 is TGTGCCAGCAGCCGCCGCGGGGGCCAAGAGACCCAGTACTTC. Translated: CASSRRGGQETQYF.

This clonotype showed up just a few times. CDR3 sequence (DNA): TGTGCCAGCAGCGCGCGACAGGGATGGTCTAGCGGGGACGTCTACGAGCAGTACTTC. The encoded protein is CASSARQGWSSGDVYEQYF. The chain employs TRBV7-8 and TRBJ2-7, with 9 nucleotides matching TRBD2. The CDR3 covers 19 residues. Trimming cost V 5 bases and J 3 bases; bases outside gene matches: 20. CDR1 is SGHVS, CDR2 FQNEAQ, per germline.

This CDR3 reads CASSSIAGAYNEQFF. The CDR3 nucleotides read TGTGCCAGCAGCTCGATAGCGGGGGCCTACAATGAGCAGTTCTTC. The rearrangement uses TRBV7-2 and TRBJ2-1; the match to TRBD2 covers 9 bases. The length of the CDR3 is 15 residues. J gave up 2 bases and V 4 bases, and 3 bases lay outside the gene matches. CDR1 is SGHTA, CDR2 FQGNSA, per germline.

This clonotype was recorded a few times. The rearrangement links TRBV4-1 to TRBJ2-1; D uncertain. This CDR3 comprises 15 residues. V shed 0 bases and J shed 3 bases, with 9 bases lying between them. Germline values: CDR1 MGHRA, CDR2 YSYEKL. The CDR3 reads CASSQDPNGYNEQFF. The CDR3 DNA is TGCGCCAGCAGCCAAGATCCGAACGGCTACAATGAGCAGTTCTTC.

The chain links TRBV7-9 to TRBJ1-1, with a possible D match to TRBD1 (6 bases). Germline V gene data show CDR1 as SEHNR and CDR2 as FQNEAQ (reference sequence). The CDR3 sequence is 13 residues long. With 5 bases removed from V and 6 bases from J, the gap between germline ends came to 13 bases. The CDR3 loop reads CASSPGGGAEAFF. The CDR3 DNA follows: TGTGCCAGCAGCCCTGGGGGGGGCGCTGAAGCTTTCTTT.

This clonotype has ten or more counts. This rearrangement joins TRBV7-9 to TRBJ1-2; D is undetermined. Trimming took 5 bases from V and 3 from J, leaving 19 bases between them. CDR3 length equals 16 residues. Germline V gene sequence: CDR1 SEHNR, CDR2 FQNEAQ (reference sequence). Written as DNA, the CDR3 is TGTGCCAGCAGCCCGACCCTCCTGGAGGATTACTATGGCTACACCTTC. Translating gives CASSPTLLEDYYGYTF.

This clonotype was seen a few times. V and J are TRBV12-3 or TRBV12-4 and TRBJ1-1; 8 positions agree with TRBD1. The CDR3 has 16 amino acids. V was clipped by 7 bases and J by 1 base; unmatched bases: 11. The CDR3 loop is CASNTDRGERNTEAFF. CDR3 in DNA: TGTGCCAGCAACACCGACAGGGGAGAGCGGAACACTGAAGCTTTCTTT.

The V gene is TRBV6-6, the J gene TRBJ2-7; 8 positions match TRBD2. Unmatched junction bases numbered 5, after V lost 2 bases and J lost 5 bases. CDR1 is MNHNY, CDR2 SVGAGI, per germline (reference sequence). The CDR3 is 14 residues long. The chain's CDR3 is CASSYRLARDEQYF. CDR3 sequence (DNA): TGTGCCAGCAGTTACAGACTAGCGAGGGACGAGCAGTACTTC.

The DNA of the CDR3 is TGTGCCACCAGCAGCCCGGGACAGGTGGGCACCGGGGAGCTGTTTTTT. Protein: CATSSPGQVGTGELFF. The V and J genes are TRBV15 and TRBJ2-2; 8 bases align to TRBD1. The CDR3 contains 16 residues. Germline V gene sequence: CDR1 LNHNV, CDR2 YYDKDF (reference sequence). J was trimmed by 4 bases and V by 3 bases; bases with no gene match: 7.

The genes are TRBV7-8 and TRBJ2-5; D remains ambiguous. There are 14 residues in the CDR3. The germline CDR1 and CDR2 sequences are SGHVS and FQNEAQ. The germline V and J ends were trimmed by 5 bases and 5 bases, with 15 bases remaining between them. CDR3 in DNA: TGTGCCAGCAGCCCCCCCCGGAGACGGGAGACCCAGTACTTC. It codes for CASSPPRRRETQYF.

This clonotype was counted between two and nine times. The chain has TRBV4-3 and TRBJ2-3, with D hard to call. CDR1 is LGHNA and CDR2 is YSLEER in the germline V gene. V was cut by 1 base and J by 0 bases, with 14 bases left in between. CDR3 length: 17 amino acids. This chain's CDR3 is CASSQGLAGSSTDTQYF. The CDR3 DNA sequence: TGCGCCAGCAGCCAAGGTCTGGCAGGTTCTAGCACAGATACGCAGTATTTT.

The V gene is TRBV4-1, the J gene TRBJ2-5; the match to TRBD1 covers 7 bases. Germline assignment: CDR1 MGHRA and CDR2 YSYEKL. The CDR3 has 14 residues. The V and J ends lost 0 bases and 5 bases, in that order; junction bases with no gene match: 3. In nucleotides, the CDR3 is TGCGCCAGCAGCCAAGAAGGCAGGGGGGAGACCCAGTACTTC. This codes for CASSQEGRGETQYF.

This clonotype has more than one count but fewer than ten. This chain joins TRBV7-2 and TRBJ1-5, with D perhaps matching TRBD1 (5 bases). The CDR3 is made up of 15 amino acids. Trimming shortened V by 1 base and J by 6 bases, and 13 bases separated the two germline ends. Germline CDR1 SGHTA, CDR2 FQGNSA. CDR3 protein: CASSLGAQGGQPQHF. The CDR3 coding sequence is TGTGCCAGCAGCTTAGGAGCCCAGGGAGGTCAGCCCCAGCATTTT.

This clonotype has only a few counts. The chain carries TRBV7-6 and TRBJ2-3, with D unclear. Germline assignment: CDR1 SGHVS and CDR2 FNYEAQ. The CDR3 extends over 14 amino acids. The V and J ends lost 3 bases and 0 bases respectively, with 7 bases between them. The CDR3 nucleotides read TGTGCCAGCAGCTTGGCGTTAAGCACAGATACGCAGTATTTT. It encodes CASSLALSTDTQYF. Based on the CDR3 plus reference TRBV7-6 and TRBJ2-3, the full variable domain is GAGVSQSPRYKVTKRGQDVALRCDPISGHVSLYWYRQALGQGPEFLTYFNYEAQQDKSGLPNDRFSAERPEGSISTLTIQRTEQRDSAMYRCASSLALSTDTQYFGPGTRLTVL.

This clonotype appeared a few times. The rearrangement links TRBV7-8 to TRBJ2-7; D might be TRBD2 (6 bases). The V end lost 3 bases, the J end lost 1 base, and 28 bases lay between the germline ends. Germline CDR1 SGHVS, CDR2 FQNEAQ. The CDR3 has 20 amino acids. DNA of the CDR3: TGTGCCAGCAGCTTTCCGGCCAGTGATTCGTTAATACGGGAGTCCTACGAGCAGTACTTC. It specifies CASSFPASDSLIRESYEQYF.

This clonotype has a handful of counts. The gene calls are TRBV30 and TRBJ1-6; no clear D gene. In germline, CDR1 is GTSNPN, CDR2 SVGIG (reference sequence). V gave up 4 bases and J gave up 0 bases, with 16 bases separating them. This CDR3 is built from 17 residues. The CDR3 is CAWTESWRSSYNSPLHF. The CDR3 DNA reads as TGTGCCTGGACCGAATCTTGGCGAAGCTCCTATAATTCACCCCTCCACTTT.

This clonotype came up many times. The rearrangement uses TRBV12-3 or TRBV12-4 and TRBJ2-7; possibly TRBD1 or TRBD2 for D (5 bases each). The CDR3 spans 15 residues. V gave up 7 bases and J gave up 1 base, with 17 bases separating them. The CDR3 is CASTLVGTVSYEQYF. Here the CDR3 DNA reads TGTGCCAGCACCTTGGTAGGGACCGTTTCCTACGAGCAGTACTTC.

V is TRBV27 and J is TRBJ1-1; D uncertain. The germline V gene has CDR1 MNHEY and CDR2 SMNVEV (reference sequence). V lost 5 bases and J lost 5, with 24 bases in between. The CDR3 totals 17 residues. CDR3 DNA sequence: TGTGCCAGCAGTCCCCACGACCCCTGGAGACCGGGGACTGAAGCTTTCTTT. Translation gives CASSPHDPWRPGTEAFF.

This rearrangement joins TRBV4-1 to TRBJ2-7; 8 bases are shared with TRBD1. CDR1 and CDR2 from the germline V gene are MGHRA and YSYEKL. J gave up 4 bases and V 4 bases, and 12 bases lay outside the gene matches. There are 16 residues in the CDR3. The CDR3 nucleotides read TGCGCCAGCAGCCTAGGGGCAGGGGGCGCGAATTACGAGCAGTACTTC. Its protein product is CASSLGAGGANYEQYF.

The genes are TRBV6-1 and TRBJ1-4; D uncertain. This CDR3 contains 16 residues. V gave up 1 base and J gave up 0 bases, with 9 bases separating them. Germline V lookup: CDR1 MNHNS, CDR2 SASEGT. CDR3 nucleotides: TGTGCCAGCAGTGAAGACAGTTTTGCAACTAATGAAAAACTGTTTTTT. It codes for CASSEDSFATNEKLFF.

This clonotype came up a few times. One junction end disagrees with the germline gene, perhaps due to a read error. This chain connects TRBV25-1 to TRBJ1-1; D remains ambiguous. The CDR3 spans 17 residues. Germline V gene data show CDR1 as MGHDK and CDR2 as SYGVNS. CDR3 bases: TGTACCAGCAGTGATCTCCAAACGGGGAACATGAACACTGAAGCTTTCTTT. It encodes CTSSDLQTGNMNTEAFF. The full variable domain, its missing parts supplied by reference TRBV25-1 and TRBJ1-1, is EADIYQTPRYLVIGTGKKITLECSQTMGHDKMYWYQQDPGMELHLIHYSYGVNSTEKGDLSSESTVSRIRTEHFPLTLESARPSHTSQYLCTSSDLQTGNMNTEAFFGQGTRLTVV.

Only a few counts were recorded for this clonotype. The chain combines TRBV29-1 with TRBJ2-1, with TRBD1 identical over 7 bases. The length of the CDR3 is 14 residues. Germline CDR1 reads SQVTM; CDR2 reads ANQGSEA. Losses at the gene ends were 7 bases for V and 4 bases for J; bases not matched to a gene: 10. CDR3 bases: TGCAGCGCCAATACAGGGGACCAATACAATGAGCAGTTCTTC. It encodes CSANTGDQYNEQFF.

This chain joins TRBV6-5 and TRBJ2-3, with D possibly called TRBD1 or TRBD2 (6 bases each). In germline, CDR1 is MNHEY, CDR2 SVGAGI. V lost 0 bases, J lost 4 bases, and 14 bases lay in between. The CDR3 consists of 16 residues. The CDR3 DNA is TGTGCCAGCAGTTACTCGTTGGGACGGGGGCCAGATACGCAGTATTTT. Translation gives CASSYSLGRGPDTQYF.

V and J are TRBV4-1 and TRBJ1-2; tentatively, D is TRBD1 (6 bases). Deletions cut 2 bases from V and 4 bases from J, with 14 bases between. CDR3 length equals 15 residues. From germline, CDR1 is MGHRA and CDR2 YSYEKL. The CDR3 sequence: CASSQSGGHFYGYTF. In nucleotides, the CDR3 is TGCGCCAGCAGCCAAAGTGGGGGGCACTTCTATGGCTACACCTTC.